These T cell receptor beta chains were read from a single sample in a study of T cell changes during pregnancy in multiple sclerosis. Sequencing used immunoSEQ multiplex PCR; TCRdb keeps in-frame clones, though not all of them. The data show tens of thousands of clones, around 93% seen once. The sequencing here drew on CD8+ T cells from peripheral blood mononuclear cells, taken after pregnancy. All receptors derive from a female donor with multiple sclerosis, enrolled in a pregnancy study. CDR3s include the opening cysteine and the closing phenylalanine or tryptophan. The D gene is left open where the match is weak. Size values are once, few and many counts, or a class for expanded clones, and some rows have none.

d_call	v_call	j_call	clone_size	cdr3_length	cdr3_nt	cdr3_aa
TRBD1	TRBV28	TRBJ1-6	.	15	TGTGCCAGCAGTCCACCCGGGACAGGGTATTCACCCCTCCACTTT	CASSPPGTGYSPLHF
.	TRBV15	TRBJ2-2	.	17	TGTGCCACCAGCAGCCCCTCCCGGGACTCCCGGACCGGGGAGCTGTTTTTT	CATSSPSRDSRTGELFF
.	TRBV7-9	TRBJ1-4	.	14	TGTGCCAGCAGCTTACACAGCCGGGAAGAAAAACTGTTTTTT	CASSLHSREEKLFF
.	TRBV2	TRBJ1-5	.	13	TGTGCCAGCAGCGCCGAAACGCGCCAGCCCCAGCATTTT	CASSAETRQPQHF
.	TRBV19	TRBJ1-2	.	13	TGTGCCAGTCTCCAGGGTGTTGGCTATGGCTACACCTTC	CASLQGVGYGYTF
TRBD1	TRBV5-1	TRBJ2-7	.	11	TGCGCCAGTACTGCCGGGACAGGGGAGTACTTC	CASTAGTGEYF
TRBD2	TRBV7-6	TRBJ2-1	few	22	TGTGCCAGCTCTGGAGGGGGATCCGGGGGACTAGCGGGAGGACGAACCTACAATGAGCAGTTCTTC	CASSGGGSGGLAGGRTYNEQFF
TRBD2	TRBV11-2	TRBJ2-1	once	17	TGTGCCAGCAGCTTAGTCGGGAGAGCGGGAGGCCACAATGAGCAGTTCTTC	CASSLVGRAGGHNEQFF
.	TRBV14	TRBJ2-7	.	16	TGTGCCAGCAGCCAAGGAGTCGCCAGGGGGGTCTGGGAGCAGTACTTC	CASSQGVARGVWEQYF
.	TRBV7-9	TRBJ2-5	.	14	TGTGCCAGCAGGGCTACGGGACAAAAAGAGACCCAGTACTTC	CASRATGQKETQYF
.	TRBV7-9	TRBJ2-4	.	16	TGTGCCAGCAGCCCCAGGGAGGCGGGTTCCAAAAACATTCAGTACTTC	CASSPREAGSKNIQYF
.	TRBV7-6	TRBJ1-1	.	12	TGTGCCAGCAGCTTAGGAGAGACTGAAGCTTTCTTT	CASSLGETEAFF
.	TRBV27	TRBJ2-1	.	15	TGTGCCACCTGCTCAGAGGGGGATTTCTACAATGAGCAGTTCTTC	CATCSEGDFYNEQFF
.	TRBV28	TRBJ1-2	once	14	TGTGCCAGCAGTTTAGACGGACAAAGGTATGGCTACACCTTC	CASSLDGQRYGYTF
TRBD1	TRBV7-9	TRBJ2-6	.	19	TGTGCCAGCAGCCACTCCCGGGACAGCCTCCTCTCTGGGGCCAACGTCCTGACTTTC	CASSHSRDSLLSGANVLTF
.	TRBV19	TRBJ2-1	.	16	TGTGCCAGTAGCCCCATCCTAAATACAGCCTACAATGAGCAGTTCTTC	CASSPILNTAYNEQFF
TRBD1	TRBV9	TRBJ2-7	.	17	TGTGCCAGCAGCGCCAACCCCTCGGGACAGGGTTCCTACGAGCAGTACTTC	CASSANPSGQGSYEQYF
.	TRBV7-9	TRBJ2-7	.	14	TGTGCCAGCAGCTTAGTTGGGGAGGCTTACGAGCAGTACTTC	CASSLVGEAYEQYF
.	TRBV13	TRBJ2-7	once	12	TGTGCCAGCAGCTTAGAGCCGTACGAGCAGTACTTC	CASSLEPYEQYF
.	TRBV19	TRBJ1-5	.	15	TGTGCCAGTAGTATCATCCCGCAGGGTGGTCAGCCCCAGCATTTT	CASSIIPQGGQPQHF
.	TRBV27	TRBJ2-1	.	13	TGTGCCAGCAGCTACGGGACTGTCAATGAGCAGTTCTTC	CASSYGTVNEQFF
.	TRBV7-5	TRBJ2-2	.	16	TGTGTCAGAAGCTTAAAGGATTGGGGGGGCACCGGGGAGCTGTTTTTT	CVRSLKDWGGTGELFF
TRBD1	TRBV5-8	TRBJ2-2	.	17	TGTGCCAGCAGCTTGGGGACAGGGTACGCGAACACCGGGGAGCTGTTTTTT	CASSLGTGYANTGELFF
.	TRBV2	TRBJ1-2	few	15	TGTGCCACCAGTACCCCTGACACCTACATTTATGGCTACACCTTC	CATSTPDTYIYGYTF
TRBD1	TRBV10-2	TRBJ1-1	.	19	TGCGCCAGCAGTTATAGTCGGAGGGGACAGGGGCGCGGGAACACTGAAGCTTTCTTT	CASSYSRRGQGRGNTEAFF
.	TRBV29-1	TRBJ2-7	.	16	TGCAGCGTCGCCGGGAGCACCAGAATGAGCTCCTACGAGCAGTACTTC	CSVAGSTRMSSYEQYF
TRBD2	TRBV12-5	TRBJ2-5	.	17	TGTGCTAGTGGACCCCAGGCGGGGGGGCTCAGTTTAGAGACCCAGTACTTC	CASGPQAGGLSLETQYF
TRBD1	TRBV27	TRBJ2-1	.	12	TGTGCCAGCAGTTTCGGGACAGGTGAGCAGTTCTTC	CASSFGTGEQFF
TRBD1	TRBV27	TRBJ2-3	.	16	TGTGCCAGCAGTCTAAAGGGGACAGTTTTCACAGATACGCAGTATTTT	CASSLKGTVFTDTQYF
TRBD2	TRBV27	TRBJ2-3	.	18	TGTGCCAGCAGTCAGGCTAGCGGGAGGGCCCTCGGGGAAGGTACGCAGTATTTT	CASSQASGRALGEGTQYF
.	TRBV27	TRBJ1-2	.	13	TGTGCCAGCAGTTTATGGAGGGGCTATGGCTACACCTTC	CASSLWRGYGYTF